Many counts were recorded for the clone carrying this T cell receptor (beta chain). The assay was immunoSEQ multiplex PCR, and TCRdb's table has in-frame clones only and misses some. Among 260,000 or so clones listed, roughly 80% were seen once. This entry is derived from a study of control samples from healthy donors and cancer patients. Germline CDR1 SGHNT, CDR2 YYREEE (reference sequence). Trimming took off 4 bases at V and 1 base at J, with 8 bases between the two ends. CDR3 length: 13 amino acids. The chain employs TRBV5-4 and TRBJ1-1; unclear D gene. This TCR was recovered from a woman aged 60-75 years with lung cancer. Sequenced sample: PBMCs. CDR3 bases: TGTGCCAGCAGCGCCGCGCCGAACACTGAAGCTTTCTTT. Translating it yields CASSAAPNTEAFF.